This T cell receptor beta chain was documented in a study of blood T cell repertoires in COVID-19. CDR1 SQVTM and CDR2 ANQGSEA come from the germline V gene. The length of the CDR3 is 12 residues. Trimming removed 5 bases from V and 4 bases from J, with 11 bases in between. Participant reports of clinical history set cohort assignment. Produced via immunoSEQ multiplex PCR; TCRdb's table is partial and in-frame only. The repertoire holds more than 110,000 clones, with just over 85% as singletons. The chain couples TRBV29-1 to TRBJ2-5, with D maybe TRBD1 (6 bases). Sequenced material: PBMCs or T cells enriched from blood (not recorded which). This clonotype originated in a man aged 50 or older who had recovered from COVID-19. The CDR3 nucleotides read TGCAGCGTTTCACAGGGCTTAGAGACCCAGTACTTC. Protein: CSVSQGLETQYF.